Below are 27 T cell receptor beta chains sequenced from a single sample in a study of blood T cell repertoires in COVID-19. The repertoire was sequenced with immunoSEQ multiplex PCR; TCRdb's copy has only in-frame clones and lacks some. The data hold about 150,000 clones, with about 83% observed a single time. Sequencing was performed on peripheral blood. The receptors stem from a human donor in a cohort sampled during active COVID-19.

This clone occurred a few times. The V and J genes are TRBV2 and TRBJ2-7; 7 nucleotides align to TRBD1. Germline loops: CDR1 SNHLY, CDR2 FYNNEI. The CDR3 extends over 13 amino acids. With V trimmed by 3 bases and J by 1 base, 0 bases remained unmatched. Written as DNA, the CDR3 is TGTGCCAGCAGTGAGACAGGGTCCTACGAGCAGTACTTC. It translates to CASSETGSYEQYF.

The V gene is TRBV27, the J gene TRBJ2-7; 7 positions agree with TRBD1. The CDR3 is 13 amino acids. V dropped 5 bases and J dropped 6; count of bases not matched to a gene: 7. Germline assignment: CDR1 MNHEY and CDR2 SMNVEV (reference sequence). The chain's CDR3 is CASSLGTVGEQYF. CDR3 sequence (DNA): TGTGCCAGCAGTCTCGGGACAGTGGGCGAGCAGTACTTC.

The table lists this clone with a count of one. The chain carries TRBV11-3 and TRBJ2-7; 7 nucleotides align to TRBD2. Germline values: CDR1 SGHNT, CDR2 YENEEA. Losses at the gene ends were 0 bases for V and 1 base for J; bases not matched to a gene: 6. The CDR3 runs to 16 residues. The CDR3 coding sequence is TGTGCCAGCAGCTTAGATCGAAGCGGGGCTTCCTACGAGCAGTACTTC. This gives the protein CASSLDRSGASYEQYF.

The chain employs TRBV19 and TRBJ1-5, with D possibly TRBD1 on 5 matching bases. The CDR3 consists of 14 residues. Germline V gives CDR1 LNHDA, CDR2 SQIVND (reference sequence). The ends were cut back, 4 bases at V and 7 bases at J, with 14 bases in the middle. CDR3 nucleotide sequence: TGTGCCAGTAGTAGGGGCCAGGGTAGACAGCCCCAGCATTTT. Protein sequence: CASSRGQGRQPQHF.

The chain has TRBV7-2 and TRBJ1-1, with 7 bases fitting TRBD1. The germline CDR1 and CDR2 sequences are SGHTA and FQGNSA. This CDR3 is 13 amino acids long. The ends lost 5 bases at V and 12 bases at J; junction bases unmatched: 12. The CDR3 coding sequence is TGTGCCAGCAGCCAGGGGGTAGGCAGGACAACTTTCTTT. Encoded protein: CASSQGVGRTTFF.

The chain recombines TRBV9 with TRBJ2-7; 7 nucleotides line up with TRBD1. V lost 0 bases to trimming and J lost 5 bases; unmatched junction nucleotides: 8. CDR3 length: 15 amino acids. Germline lookup yields CDR1 SGDLS and CDR2 YYNGEE. The CDR3 spells CASSVASDRAHEQYF. The CDR3 nucleotides are TGTGCCAGCAGCGTAGCCTCAGACAGGGCCCACGAGCAGTACTTC.

This rearrangement joins TRBV5-4 to TRBJ2-3; D might be TRBD2 (7 bases). Germline V gene data show CDR1 as SGHNT and CDR2 as YYREEE (reference sequence). The CDR3 length is 15 residues. V lost 2 bases to trimming and J lost 8 bases, with 18 bases between them. CDR3 DNA: TGTGCCAGCAGCTTCGGCGGGAGAGGGGGGGTTACGCAGTATTTT. Its translation: CASSFGGRGGVTQYF.

The chain is built from TRBV6-5 and TRBJ1-6, with D possibly matching TRBD1 (5 bases). The germline V gene has CDR1 MNHEY and CDR2 SVGAGI. The CDR3 is 14 residues long. The ends were cut back, 11 bases at V and 0 bases at J, with 11 bases in the middle. The DNA of the CDR3 is TGTGCCGCCCGGCAGGGCTCCTATAATTCACCCCTCCACTTT. It codes for CAARQGSYNSPLHF.

V and J are TRBV28 and TRBJ1-1; 8 nucleotides match TRBD1. The CDR3 is 11 residues long. V shed 10 bases, J shed 10 bases, and the junction held 8 bases outside the gene matches. Germline V gene lookup returns CDR1 MDHEN and CDR2 SYDVKM. CDR3 bases: TGTGCCACGCGACAGGGGCAAGGAGCTTTCTTT. This codes for CATRQGQGAFF.

Notes on this clone: This sample includes further DNA sequences coding for the same CDR3. This chain uses TRBV9 with TRBJ2-7; weak D call: TRBD2 (6 bases). In germline, CDR1 is SGDLS, CDR2 YYNGEE. The V end was cut by 0 bases, the J end by 0 bases, with 7 bases between. The CDR3 has 14 residues. CDR3 sequence: CASSVVGSSYEQYF. CDR3 in DNA: TGTGCCAGCAGCGTAGTCGGGAGCTCCTACGAGCAGTACTTC.

The rearrangement links TRBV28 to TRBJ1-1, with D tentatively TRBD1 (6 bases). This CDR3 spans 14 amino acids. V gave up 2 bases and J gave up 5 bases, with 12 bases separating them. Germline CDR1 reads MDHEN; CDR2 reads SYDVKM. This CDR3 reads CASSLPSGETEAFF. The CDR3 DNA is TGTGCCAGCAGTTTACCGTCAGGGGAAACTGAAGCTTTCTTT.

The V and J genes are TRBV5-1 and TRBJ2-7; 10 positions match TRBD2. CDR1 is SGHRS and CDR2 is YFSETQ in the germline V gene. The CDR3 is 14 residues long. V dropped 5 bases and J dropped 2; count of bases not matched to a gene: 4. CDR3 sequence reads: CASREAGGPYEQYF. CDR3 coding DNA: TGCGCCAGCAGAGAAGCGGGGGGGCCCTACGAGCAGTACTTC.

The chain couples TRBV25-1 to TRBJ1-1; 7 bases agree with TRBD1. The trim removed 10 bases at V and 1 base at J, leaving 6 bases unmatched. CDR1 and CDR2 from the germline V gene are MGHDK and SYGVNS. The CDR3 loop spans 13 amino acids. CDR3 bases: TGTGCCACCGGGACAGTGGAGAACACTGAAGCTTTCTTT. Translated, it gives CATGTVENTEAFF.

This chain connects TRBV7-9 to TRBJ2-2, with TRBD2 identical over 8 bases. Trimming cost V 3 bases and J 4 bases; bases outside gene matches: 4. The CDR3 is 15 residues long. CDR1 is SEHNR, CDR2 FQNEAQ, per germline (reference sequence). CDR3 DNA sequence: TGTGCCAGCAGCTTGCCTAGCGGGCCCACCGGGGAGCTGTTTTTT. This gives the protein CASSLPSGPTGELFF.

J is TRBJ1-5 and V is TRBV7-9; the match to TRBD1 covers 8 bases. There are 15 residues in the CDR3. CDR1 and CDR2 from the germline V gene are SEHNR and FQNEAQ (reference sequence). V was pared by 4 bases and J by 7 bases, with 9 bases of the junction left unmatched. This CDR3 is CASSSTGAPGQPQHF. DNA of the CDR3: TGTGCCAGCAGCTCGACAGGGGCCCCCGGGCAGCCCCAGCATTTT.

This clone was detected only once. The chain combines TRBV9 with TRBJ1-1, with 8 bases fitting TRBD1. Trimming removed 0 bases from V and 5 bases from J; junction bases left unmatched: 12. The CDR3 loop spans 17 amino acids. Germline V CDR1 and CDR2: SGDLS, YYNGEE. CDR3 DNA sequence: TGTGCCAGCAGCGTAGCTACGGGACAGGCGGGGAAGACTGAAGCTTTCTTT. Amino acid sequence: CASSVATGQAGKTEAFF.

This clone was detected once. The chain combines TRBV7-9 with TRBJ2-7; D might be TRBD1 (5 bases). Trimming removed 0 bases at V and 1 base at J, with 10 bases between. The CDR3 spans 15 residues. Germline lookup yields CDR1 SEHNR and CDR2 FQNEAQ (reference sequence). The CDR3 loop reads CASSLAGQGSYEQYF. CDR3 DNA: TGTGCCAGCAGCTTAGCGGGGCAGGGATCCTACGAGCAGTACTTC.

The chain couples TRBV18 to TRBJ2-6; 9 nucleotides line up with TRBD1. This CDR3 has 19 residues. Germline lookup yields CDR1 KGHSH and CDR2 LQKENI. Trimming cost V 3 bases and J 0 bases; bases outside gene matches: 9. The CDR3 here is CASSPPSGQGLSGANVLTF. CDR3 sequence (DNA): TGTGCCAGCTCACCGCCCTCGGGACAGGGCCTCTCTGGGGCCAACGTCCTGACTTTC.

The gene calls are TRBV28 and TRBJ2-7, with D unresolved. Germline CDR1 and CDR2: MDHEN and SYDVKM. The CDR3 extends over 13 amino acids. The V end was cut by 4 bases, the J end by 3 bases, with 10 bases between. CDR3 in DNA: TGTGCCAGCAGTTCCTCAATACTCTACGAGCAGTACTTC. Its protein is CASSSSILYEQYF.

The V and J genes are TRBV19 and TRBJ1-4; the D gene is possibly TRBD1 (5 bases). This CDR3 has 15 amino acids. Trimming took 4 bases from V and 6 from J, leaving 15 bases between them. Germline CDR1 reads LNHDA; CDR2 reads SQIVND (reference sequence). The CDR3 loop reads CASSTDRGLDEKLFF. Written as DNA, the CDR3 is TGTGCCAGTAGTACAGATCGGGGGTTGGATGAAAAACTGTTTTTT.

The chain carries TRBV5-1 and TRBJ2-5; 11 nucleotides line up with TRBD2. The CDR3 runs to 17 residues. Germline-derived CDR1 and CDR2 are SGHRS and YFSETQ. Losses at the gene ends were 1 base for V and 5 bases for J; bases not matched to a gene: 10. The CDR3: CASSLPLAGAQRETQYF. In DNA, the CDR3 is TGCGCCAGCAGCTTGCCACTAGCGGGGGCCCAACGGGAGACCCAGTACTTC.

This clone has a single count. V and J are TRBV28 and TRBJ1-5, with D possibly matching TRBD1 (5 bases). Germline assignment: CDR1 MDHEN and CDR2 SYDVKM. V was trimmed by 10 bases and J by 1 base, leaving 20 bases between them. The CDR3 is made up of 16 amino acids. The CDR3 loop is CATDRIGARSNQPQHF. The CDR3 region has the DNA TGTGCCACCGATCGTATTGGGGCGAGGAGCAATCAGCCCCAGCATTTT.

V usage is TRBV7-2 and J usage is TRBJ2-7, with TRBD2 matching 9 bases. J gave up 4 bases and V 2 bases, and 12 bases lay outside the gene matches. Germline V gene lookup returns CDR1 SGHTA and CDR2 FQGNSA. The CDR3 totals 17 residues. The CDR3 bases are TGTGCCAGCAGCTTATCGGCTAGCGGGATCAATGTATACGAGCAGTACTTC. It translates to CASSLSASGINVYEQYF.

The rearrangement links TRBV4-3 to TRBJ2-3; D is possibly TRBD2 (6 bases). Germline assignment: CDR1 LGHNA and CDR2 YSLEER. The CDR3 covers 14 residues. Trimming removed 1 base from V and 8 bases from J, with 13 bases in between. The CDR3 DNA is TGCGCCAGCAGCCAAGGAGTGTTGGGGGGTACGCAGTATTTT. This translates into CASSQGVLGGTQYF.

This clone appeared a single time. The chain employs TRBV5-4 and TRBJ2-7; TRBD2 matches 10 bases. Germline CDR1 and CDR2: SGHNT and YYREEE (reference sequence). Losses at the gene ends were 4 bases for V and 2 bases for J; bases not matched to a gene: 6. The CDR3 is 15 amino acids. The CDR3 DNA reads as TGTGCCAGCAGCGAGCGGGGGGGCTCCACCTACGAGCAGTACTTC. Translation gives CASSERGGSTYEQYF.

The J gene is TRBJ2-7, the V gene TRBV28; D is perhaps TRBD2 (5 bases). Germline CDR1 MDHEN, CDR2 SYDVKM. The CDR3 consists of 15 residues. Trimming took off 4 bases at V and 0 bases at J, with 13 bases between the two ends. The CDR3 spells CASSSPDLASYEQYF. The DNA for the CDR3 is TGTGCCAGCAGTTCCCCGGACTTGGCCTCCTACGAGCAGTACTTC.

V is TRBV2 and J is TRBJ2-7, with TRBD2 matching 7 bases. The J segment lost 2 bases and the V segment lost 6 bases, leaving 7 bases of the junction unmatched. CDR1 and CDR2 from the germline V gene are SNHLY and FYNNEI. The CDR3 totals 14 residues. CDR3 in DNA: TGTGCCAGCAGGTCTCGGGGGGTTACCTACGAGCAGTACTTC. Its protein is CASRSRGVTYEQYF.